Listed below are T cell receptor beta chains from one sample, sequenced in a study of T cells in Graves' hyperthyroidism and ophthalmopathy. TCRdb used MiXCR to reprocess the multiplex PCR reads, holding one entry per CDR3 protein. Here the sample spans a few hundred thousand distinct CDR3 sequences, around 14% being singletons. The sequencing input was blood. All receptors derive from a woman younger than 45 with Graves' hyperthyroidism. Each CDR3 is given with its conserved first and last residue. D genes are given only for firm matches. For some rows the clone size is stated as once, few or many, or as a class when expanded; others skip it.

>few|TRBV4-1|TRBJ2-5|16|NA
TGCGCCAGCAGCCAATTCGGGACGGCCGGCCAAGAGACCCAGTACTTC
CASSQFGTAGQETQYF
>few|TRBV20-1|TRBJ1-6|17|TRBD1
TGCAGTGCTAGAGCTGGGGCAGGGGGCAACTATAATTCACCCCTCCACTTT
CSARAGAGGNYNSPLHF
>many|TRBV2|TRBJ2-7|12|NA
TGTGCCAGCAGCTTACAGGGCTACGAGCAGTACTTC
CASSLQGYEQYF
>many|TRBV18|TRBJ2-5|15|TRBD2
TGTGCCAGCTCACCGGGACTAGCTTACCAAGAGACCCAGTACTTC
CASSPGLAYQETQYF
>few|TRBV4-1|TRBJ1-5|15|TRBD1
TGCGCCAGCAGCCTTGGACAGGGGGCGCGTCAGCCCCAGCATTTT
CASSLGQGARQPQHF
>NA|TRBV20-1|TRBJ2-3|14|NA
TGCAGTGCTAGAATTAGCGGACAGGCAGATACGCAGTATTTT
CSARISGQADTQYF
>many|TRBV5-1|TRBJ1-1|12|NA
TGCGCCAGCAGTCCAACAGGCGGAGGGGCTTTCTTT
CASSPTGGGAFF
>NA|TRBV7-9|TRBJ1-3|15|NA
TGTGCCAGCAGCTACTATAATCCAGCTGGAAACACCATATATTTT
CASSYYNPAGNTIYF
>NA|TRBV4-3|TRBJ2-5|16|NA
TGCGCCAGCAGCCTCAACATTGGAGAGTACCAAGAGACCCAGTACTTC
CASSLNIGEYQETQYF
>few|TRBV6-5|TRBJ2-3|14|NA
TGTGCCAGCAGTTACGGGAGGAGGGATAGTACGCAGTATTTT
CASSYGRRDSTQYF
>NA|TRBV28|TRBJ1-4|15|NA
TGTGCCAGCAGTGCTCCCGCTGGTCCTAATGAAAAACTGTTTTTT
CASSAPAGPNEKLFF